This T cell receptor beta chain was identified during a study of spatial heterogeneity in lung cancer. Study summary: Beta-chain sequences were consistently detected more often than alpha-chain sequences.

This clonotype was seen many times. Its matching antigen is unknown. Because the library targeted alpha chains, this beta chain is an off-target read whose size means little. Germline V gene sequence: CDR1 KGHDR, CDR2 SFDVKD. The CDR3 loop spans 14 amino acids. Deletions cut 2 bases from V and 6 bases from J, with 12 bases between. Study results and caveats: Follow-up blood showed ubiquitous expanded tumor TCRs less than blood at resection did.

Time point reported: sample taken at primary tumor resection. Whole RNA obtained from tumor, nontumor lung or frozen PBMC underwent sequencing without sorting. Approximately 70 TRACERx patients with early, untreated non-small cell lung cancer donated samples. TCR cDNA molecules each carried a unique molecular identifier. TCRdb re-called the 5' RACE reads with MiXCR, one entry per CDR3 protein. The sample has about 7,000 distinct CDR3 sequences; around 7% are singletons. The sample in question was PBMCs, obtained at surgery. The V call is TRBV24-1, the J call TRBJ2-5, with D possibly matching TRBD2 (7 bases). The source of this sequence is a male donor with early-stage non-small cell lung cancer. The CDR3 region has the DNA TGTGCCACCAGTGATTGGGGGGGGGCGAAGACCCAGTACTTC. Translated: CATSDWGGAKTQYF.